This paragraph covers one T cell receptor (beta chain) sequence. What it binds is unknown. Clones were sequenced by immunoSEQ multiplex PCR, and TCRdb holds only the in-frame ones, with some missing. Of 6,000 to 8,500 clones in the sample, nearly 75% were seen once. The data derive from a study of immune evolution from preneoplasia to lung adenocarcinoma. Background on the study: HLA loss of heterozygosity: about 7% AIS, over 12% MIA, around 35% ADC, none AAH. Study-level findings and limits: Top clone frequencies peaked in normal lung, apparently declining through invasive adenocarcinoma.

The CDR3 has 15 residues. After removal of 4 bases from V and 1 base from J, the junction contained 3 bases not matched to a gene. From germline, CDR1 is MNHEY and CDR2 SMNVEV (reference sequence). H&E slides confirmed each diagnosis, reviewed by two pathologists independently. Nucleic acids came from premalignant or tumor cells enriched by macro-dissection. V and J are TRBV27 and TRBJ2-2; TRBD1 matches 7 bases. The sequence derives from an older donor with lung adenocarcinoma. Some clones in this sample may be carry-over from other donors' samples. The source material was FFPE atypical adenomatous hyperplasia tissue from the lung. The sample's subset: atypical adenomatous hyperplasia (AAH), lung preneoplasia. CDR3 sequence reads: CASSYDRVNTGELFF. CDR3 coding DNA: TGTGCCAGCAGTTATGACAGGGTGAACACCGGGGAGCTGTTTTTT.